This passage covers 20 T cell receptor beta chains from one sample sequenced in a study of blood T cells in healthy people across ages. Primed by a sample-barcoded 5' primer and a J-beta primer mix, a second PCR proceeded for 7 to 11 cycles. TCRdb ran MiXCR on the 5' RACE reads and lists one entry per CDR3 protein. The sample yields 700,000 to 1,000,000 distinct CDR3 sequences, around 45% seen once. The specimen sequenced was blood. The receptors stem from a man in his 60s in good health.

The chain is built from TRBV6-6 and TRBJ2-5; 9 bases are shared with TRBD1. The CDR3 is made up of 12 amino acids. Losses at the gene ends were 9 bases for V and 3 bases for J; bases not matched to a gene: 2. Germline CDR1 and CDR2: MNHNY and SVGAGI (reference sequence). Here the CDR3 reads CASTGGKETQYF. CDR3 sequence (DNA): TGTGCCAGTACAGGGGGCAAAGAGACCCAGTACTTC.

V gene TRBV2 combines with J gene TRBJ1-6; a possible D gene is TRBD1 (6 bases). The CDR3 extends over 15 amino acids. V shed 1 base and J shed 8 bases, with 12 bases lying between them. In germline, CDR1 is SNHLY, CDR2 FYNNEI. The CDR3 bases are TGTGCCAGCAGTGAAGTGGGGACACGGCATTCACCCCTCCACTTT. This gives the protein CASSEVGTRHSPLHF.

As for this clonotype: One junction end does not reproduce the germline sequence, and a read error may be involved. The V call is TRBV12-3 or TRBV12-4, the J call TRBJ2-3; 7 nucleotides line up with TRBD1. The CDR3 consists of 16 residues. The CDR3 nucleotides read TGTGTCAGCAGTCTCCGACAGGGTAGGGGCACAGATACGCAGTATTTT. It translates to CVSSLRQGRGTDTQYF.

The chain carries TRBV5-4 and TRBJ2-5; D gene unclear. The V gene's germline CDR1 is SGHNT and CDR2 YYREEE (reference sequence). V lost 0 bases, J lost 9 bases, and 12 bases lay in between. The CDR3 totals 13 residues. CDR3 bases: TGTGCCAGCAGCTTGGTGGGCAGCAGTGCCCAGTACTTC. Encoded protein: CASSLVGSSAQYF. Supplemented by reference TRBV5-4 and TRBJ2-5, the full variable domain reads ETGVTQSPTHLIKTRGQQVTLRCSSQSGHNTVSWYQQALGQGPQFIFQYYREEENGRGNFPPRFSGLQFPNYSSELNVNALELDDSALYLCASSLVGSSAQYFGPGTRLLVL.

This sequence joins TRBV29-1 and TRBJ1-2, with D possibly TRBD1 on 5 matching bases. The CDR3 is 15 residues long. CDR1 is SQVTM, CDR2 ANQGSEA, per germline. Trimming stripped 0 bases from V and 7 bases from J, with 18 bases between. Here the CDR3 DNA reads TGCAGCGTTGAAGAAAATCCGCAGGGCCTCGGTGGCTACACCTTC. This codes for CSVEENPQGLGGYTF.

This clonotype was counted many times. The junction shows a germline mismatch at one end, possibly a read error. The gene calls are TRBV5-1 and TRBJ2-6, with D unclear. The CDR3 runs 17 residues. CDR1 is SGHRS and CDR2 is YFSETQ in the germline V gene. CDR3 sequence: CASSLWEENSAANVLTF. CDR3 DNA sequence: TGCGCCAGCAGCTTGTGGGAAGAAAACTCTGCGGCCAACGTCCTGACTTTC.

The J gene is TRBJ2-4, the V gene TRBV18; 8 bases are a match to TRBD1. Gene TRBJ2-7 matches the end of the DNA better, so the J call may be wrong. CDR1 is KGHSH, CDR2 LQKENI, per germline. The CDR3 is made up of 12 amino acids. The CDR3 here is CASSQGTGEQYF. CDR3 DNA: TGTGCCAGCTCCCAGGGGACAGGCGAGCAGTACTTC.

The chain links TRBV12-3 or TRBV12-4 to TRBJ1-2; D ambiguous. CDR3 length equals 14 residues. Trimming removed 3 bases at V and 4 bases at J, with 12 bases between. In nucleotides, the CDR3 is TGTGCCAGCAGTTTCGATCTCGGGGTCTATGGCTACACCTTC. It specifies CASSFDLGVYGYTF.

This clonotype appeared a few times. The CDR3 DNA sequence: TGTGCCAGCAGCTTCCAGCTTAACACTGAAGCTTTCTTT. The encoded protein is CASSFQLNTEAFF. V usage is TRBV7-2 and J usage is TRBJ1-1; no clear D gene. From germline, CDR1 is SGHTA and CDR2 FQGNSA. V was cut by 3 bases and J by 2 bases, with 7 bases left in between. The CDR3 loop spans 13 amino acids.

This sequence joins TRBV27 and TRBJ2-5, with 9 bases aligning to TRBD2. The DNA matches TRBJ2-7 better at its end, which makes the J call doubtful. Germline V gene data show CDR1 as MNHEY and CDR2 as SMNVEV (reference sequence). The CDR3 is made up of 15 amino acids. The CDR3: CASSFLLAGPYEQYF. The CDR3 bases are TGTGCCAGCAGTTTCCTCCTAGCGGGGCCCTACGAGCAGTACTTC.

This clonotype came up a few times. The chain links TRBV10-3 to TRBJ2-1; 8 bases map to TRBD2. The CDR3 is 15 amino acids. CDR1 is ENHRY and CDR2 is SYGVKD in the germline V gene. Unmatched junction bases numbered 16, after V lost 10 bases and J lost 8 bases. The CDR3 nucleotides read TGTGCCACTCACACCGGGACTAGTATCGTCGATGAGCAGTTCTTC. It yields the protein CATHTGTSIVDEQFF.

This clonotype turned up a few times. Germline is not matched at one junction end, which may reflect a read error. V and J are TRBV2 and TRBJ2-1; the match to TRBD1 covers 9 bases. Germline V lookup: CDR1 SNHLY, CDR2 FYNNEI. The CDR3 has 18 residues. As DNA, the CDR3 is TGTGCCAGCAGTGAAGCGCGCTATGGGACAGGGATCTCCAATCAGCAGTTCTTC. As protein: CASSEARYGTGISNQQFF. The full variable domain, completed using reference TRBV2 and TRBJ2-1, is EPEVTQTPSHQVTQMGQEVILRCVPISNHLYFYWYRQILGQKVEFLVSFYNNEISEKSEIFDDQFSVERPDGSNFTLKIRSTKLEDSAMYFCASSEARYGTGISNQQFFGPGTRLTVL.

This clonotype has a count of ten or more. The CDR3 sequence: CASSYIPGQGFYGYTF. CDR3 coding DNA: TGTGCCAGCAGTTATATACCGGGACAGGGCTTCTATGGCTACACCTTC. The chain links TRBV6-6 to TRBJ1-2, with 9 nucleotides matching TRBD1. Trimming cost V 3 bases and J 4 bases; bases outside gene matches: 9. This CDR3 is 16 amino acids long. The V gene's germline CDR1 is MNHNY and CDR2 SVGAGI (reference sequence).

Concerning this clonotype: One end of the junction fails to match germline, which may point to a read error. This chain links TRBV7-6 with TRBJ2-5; D gene ambiguous. The CDR3 spans 11 residues. Germline V gene data show CDR1 as SGHVS and CDR2 as FNYEAQ. The CDR3 nucleotides are TGTGTCAGCAGCTTACTGGAGACCCAGTACTTC. This translates into CVSSLLETQYF.

The CDR3 protein is CASSKTQNTEAFF. In nucleotides, the CDR3 is TGCGCCAGCAGCAAGACGCAGAACACTGAAGCTTTCTTT. This sequence joins TRBV5-1 and TRBJ1-1; D is uncertain. Germline V gene data show CDR1 as SGHRS and CDR2 as YFSETQ. This CDR3 contains 13 residues. V shed 4 bases and J shed 1 base, with 8 bases lying between them.

This chain links TRBV5-1 with TRBJ2-1, with D unresolved. The CDR3 loop spans 14 amino acids. Germline V gives CDR1 SGHRS, CDR2 YFSETQ. Trimming removed 4 bases from V and 3 bases from J, with 11 bases in between. CDR3 residues: CASSMQEGYNEQFF. CDR3 coding DNA: TGCGCCAGCAGCATGCAGGAAGGCTACAATGAGCAGTTCTTC.

The V gene is TRBV18, the J gene TRBJ2-4; D not certain. In germline, CDR1 is KGHSH, CDR2 LQKENI. V was trimmed by 4 bases and J by 1 base, leaving 17 bases between them. The CDR3 runs to 17 residues. CDR3 region: CASSLSSEALAKNIQYF. The DNA of the CDR3 is TGTGCCAGCTCACTGTCAAGCGAGGCCTTGGCCAAAAACATTCAGTACTTC.

The chain carries TRBV12-3 or TRBV12-4 and TRBJ1-5; D is possibly TRBD1 (5 bases). V lost 2 bases and J lost 3, with 8 bases in between. CDR3 length: 14 amino acids. The CDR3 bases are TGTGCCAGCAGTTTACCGGACAACAATCAGCCCCAGCATTTT. Protein sequence: CASSLPDNNQPQHF.

The chain uses TRBV5-1 and TRBJ1-2; the match to TRBD1 covers 8 bases. Looked up from germline, CDR1 is SGHRS and CDR2 is YFSETQ. J gave up 3 bases and V 4 bases, and 8 bases lay outside the gene matches. The CDR3 has 15 amino acids. This chain's CDR3 is CASSSRKTGDYGYTF. DNA for the CDR3: TGCGCCAGCAGCAGCCGCAAGACAGGGGACTATGGCTACACCTTC.

The rearrangement joins TRBV18 to TRBJ2-7; D gene ambiguous. V dropped 5 bases and J dropped 9 bases, with 8 bases sitting between them. CDR3 length: 10 amino acids. Germline CDR1 reads KGHSH; CDR2 reads LQKENI. The CDR3 sequence is CASSRMRQYF. CDR3 DNA: TGTGCCAGCTCAAGGATGCGGCAGTACTTC.